This TCR beta chain is drawn from a study of shared clonotypes between healthy human individuals. Study as a whole: Each donor's CD4 naive and CD4 memory cells filled three plates apiece, CD8 naive two, and CD8 memory one.

Data came from immunoSEQ multiplex PCR; TCRdb stores just in-frame clones and leaves some out. This sample has a few million clones; 90% to 95% occur once, and the top ten carry 0.39%. This clone turned up a few times. The sequence was collected from a young man in good health. Some clones in this sample may be carry-over from other donors' samples. The sequenced material came from naive CD4+ T cells from PBMCs. Sample subset: CD45RA+ positively selected.

Here the CDR3 reads CASGEGQRDTGELFF. CDR3 nucleotide sequence: TGTGCCAGCGGGGAGGGACAGCGTGACACCGGGGAGCTGTTTTTT. This chain connects TRBV6-1 to TRBJ2-2; perhaps D is TRBD1 or TRBD2 (7 bases each). There are 15 residues in the CDR3. Trimming took 8 bases from V and 3 from J, leaving 16 bases between them. From germline, CDR1 is MNHNS and CDR2 SASEGT.